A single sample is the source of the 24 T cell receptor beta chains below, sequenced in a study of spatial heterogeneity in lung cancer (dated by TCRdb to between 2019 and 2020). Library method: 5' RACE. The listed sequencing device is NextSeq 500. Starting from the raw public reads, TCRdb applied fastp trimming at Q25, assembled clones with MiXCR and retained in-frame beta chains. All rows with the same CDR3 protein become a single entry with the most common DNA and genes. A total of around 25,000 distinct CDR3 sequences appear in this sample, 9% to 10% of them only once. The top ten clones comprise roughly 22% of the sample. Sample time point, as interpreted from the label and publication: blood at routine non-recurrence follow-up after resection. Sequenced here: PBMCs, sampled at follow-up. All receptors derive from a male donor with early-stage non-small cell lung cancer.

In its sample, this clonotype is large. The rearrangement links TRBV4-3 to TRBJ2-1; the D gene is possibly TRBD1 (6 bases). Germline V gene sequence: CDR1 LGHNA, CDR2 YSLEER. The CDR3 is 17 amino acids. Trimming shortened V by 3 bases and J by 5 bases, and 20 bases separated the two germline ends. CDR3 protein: CASSQETSGHLNNEQFF. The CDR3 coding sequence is TGCGCCAGCAGCCAGGAAACTTCGGGACACCTGAACAATGAGCAGTTCTTC.

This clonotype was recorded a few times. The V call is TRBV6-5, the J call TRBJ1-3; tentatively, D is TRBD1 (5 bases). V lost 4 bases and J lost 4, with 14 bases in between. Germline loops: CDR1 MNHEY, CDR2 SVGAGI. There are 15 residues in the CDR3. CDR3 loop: CASSLSVGAGNTIYF. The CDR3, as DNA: TGTGCCAGCAGTTTGAGTGTAGGGGCAGGAAACACCATATATTTT.

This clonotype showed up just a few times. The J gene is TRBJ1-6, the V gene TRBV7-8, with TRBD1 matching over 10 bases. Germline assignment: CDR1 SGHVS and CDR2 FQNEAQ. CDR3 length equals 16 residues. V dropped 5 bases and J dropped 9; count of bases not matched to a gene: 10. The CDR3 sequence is CASSPRTGGGSSPLHF. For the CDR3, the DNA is TGTGCCAGCAGCCCCAGGACAGGGGGAGGCTCTTCACCCCTCCACTTT.

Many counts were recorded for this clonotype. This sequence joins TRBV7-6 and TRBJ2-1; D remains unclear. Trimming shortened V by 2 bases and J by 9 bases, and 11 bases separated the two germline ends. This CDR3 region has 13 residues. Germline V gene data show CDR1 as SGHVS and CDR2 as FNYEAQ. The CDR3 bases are TGTGCCAGCAGCTTAACGTCGAGGAGTGAGCAGTTCTTC. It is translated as CASSLTSRSEQFF.

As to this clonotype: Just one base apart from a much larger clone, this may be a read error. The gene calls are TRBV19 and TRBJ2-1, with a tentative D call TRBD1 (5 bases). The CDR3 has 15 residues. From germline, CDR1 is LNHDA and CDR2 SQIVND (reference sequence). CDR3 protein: CASSIGTTSYNERFF. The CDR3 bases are TGTGCCAGTAGTATAGGGACAACCTCCTACAATGAGCGGTTCTTC.

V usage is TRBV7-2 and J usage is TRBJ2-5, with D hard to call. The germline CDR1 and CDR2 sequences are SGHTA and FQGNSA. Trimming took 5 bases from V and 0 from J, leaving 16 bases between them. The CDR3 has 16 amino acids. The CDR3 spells CASSKLAPRNQETQYF. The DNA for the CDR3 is TGTGCCAGCAGCAAATTAGCCCCCCGAAACCAAGAGACCCAGTACTTC. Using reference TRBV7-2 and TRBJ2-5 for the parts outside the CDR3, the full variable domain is GAGVSQSPSNKVTEKGKDVELRCDPISGHTALYWYRQSLGQGLEFLIYFQGNSAPDKSGLPSDRFSAERTGGSVSTLTIQRTQQEDSAVYLCASSKLAPRNQETQYFGPGTRLLVL.

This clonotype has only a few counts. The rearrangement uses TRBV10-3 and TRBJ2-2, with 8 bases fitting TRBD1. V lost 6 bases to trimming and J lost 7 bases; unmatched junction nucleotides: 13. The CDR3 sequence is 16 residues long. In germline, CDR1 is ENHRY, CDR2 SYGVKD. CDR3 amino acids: CAISENRGKGIGELFF. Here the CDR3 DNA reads TGTGCCATCAGCGAGAACAGGGGGAAGGGAATCGGGGAGCTGTTTTTT.

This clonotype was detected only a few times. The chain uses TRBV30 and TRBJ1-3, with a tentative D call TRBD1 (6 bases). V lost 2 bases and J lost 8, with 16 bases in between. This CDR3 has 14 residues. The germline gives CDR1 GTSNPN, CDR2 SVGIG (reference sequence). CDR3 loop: CAWSLGTSVDTIYF. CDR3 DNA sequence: TGTGCCTGGAGTCTAGGGACATCTGTCGACACCATATATTTT.

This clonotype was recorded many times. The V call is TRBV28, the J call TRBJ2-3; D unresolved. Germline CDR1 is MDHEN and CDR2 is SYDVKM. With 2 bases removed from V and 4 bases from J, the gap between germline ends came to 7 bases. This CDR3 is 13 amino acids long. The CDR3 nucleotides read TGTGCCAGCAGTTTAGGCAGTTCAGATACGCAGTATTTT. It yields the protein CASSLGSSDTQYF.

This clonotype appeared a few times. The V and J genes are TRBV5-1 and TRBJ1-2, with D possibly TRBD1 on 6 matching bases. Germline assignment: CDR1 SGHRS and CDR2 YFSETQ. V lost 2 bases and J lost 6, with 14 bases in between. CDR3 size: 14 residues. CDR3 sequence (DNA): TGCGCCAGCAGCTTCGGGACACTGGAGGATGGCTACACCTTC. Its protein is CASSFGTLEDGYTF.

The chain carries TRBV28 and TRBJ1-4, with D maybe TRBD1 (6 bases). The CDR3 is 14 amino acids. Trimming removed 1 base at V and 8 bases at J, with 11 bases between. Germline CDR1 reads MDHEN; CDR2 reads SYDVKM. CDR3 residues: CASSLYRAGEKLFF. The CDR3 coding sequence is TGTGCCAGCAGTTTATACAGGGCAGGGGAAAAACTGTTTTTT. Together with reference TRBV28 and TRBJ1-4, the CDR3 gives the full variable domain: DVKVTQSSRYLVKRTGEKVFLECVQDMDHENMFWYRQDPGLGLRLIYFSYDVKMKEKGDIPEGYSVSREKKERFSLILESASTNQTSMYLCASSLYRAGEKLFFGSGTQLSVL.

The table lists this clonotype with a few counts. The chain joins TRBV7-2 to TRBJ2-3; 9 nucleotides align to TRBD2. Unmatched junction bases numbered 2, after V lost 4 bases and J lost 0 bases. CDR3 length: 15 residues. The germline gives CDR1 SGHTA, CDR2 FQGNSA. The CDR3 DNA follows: TGTGCCAGCAGCTATCTAGCGGGGAGCACAGATACGCAGTATTTT. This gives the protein CASSYLAGSTDTQYF.

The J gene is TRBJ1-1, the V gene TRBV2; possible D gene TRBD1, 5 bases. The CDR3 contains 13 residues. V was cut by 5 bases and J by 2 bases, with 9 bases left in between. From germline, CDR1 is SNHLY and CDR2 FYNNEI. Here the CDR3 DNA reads TGTGCCAGCAGTTCGCAGGGAAACACTGAAGCTTTCTTT. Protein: CASSSQGNTEAFF.

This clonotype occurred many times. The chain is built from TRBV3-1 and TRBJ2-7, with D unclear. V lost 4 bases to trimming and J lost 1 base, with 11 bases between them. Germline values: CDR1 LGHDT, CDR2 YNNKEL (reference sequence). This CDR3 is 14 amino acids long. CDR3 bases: TGTGCCAGCAGCCGTTCAGGCGATTCCTACGAGCAGTACTTC. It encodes CASSRSGDSYEQYF.

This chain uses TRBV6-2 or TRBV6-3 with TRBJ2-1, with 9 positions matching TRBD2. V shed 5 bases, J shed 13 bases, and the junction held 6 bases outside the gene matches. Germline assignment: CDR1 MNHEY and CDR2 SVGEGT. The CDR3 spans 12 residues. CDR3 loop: CASSPRGGPQFF. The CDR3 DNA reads TGTGCCAGCAGTCCGCGGGGGGGGCCCCAGTTCTTC.

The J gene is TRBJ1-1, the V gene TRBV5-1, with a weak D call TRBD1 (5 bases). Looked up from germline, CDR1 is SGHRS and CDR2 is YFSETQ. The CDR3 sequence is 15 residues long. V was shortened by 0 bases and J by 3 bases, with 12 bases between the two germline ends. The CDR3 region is CASSLEGDADTEAFF. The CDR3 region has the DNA TGCGCCAGCAGCTTGGAAGGGGACGCTGACACTGAAGCTTTCTTT. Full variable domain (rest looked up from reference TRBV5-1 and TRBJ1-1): KAGVTQTPRYLIKTRGQQVTLSCSPISGHRSVSWYQQTPGQGLQFLFEYFSETQRNKGNFPGRFSGRQFSNSRSEMNVSTLELGDSALYLCASSLEGDADTEAFFGQGTRLTVV.

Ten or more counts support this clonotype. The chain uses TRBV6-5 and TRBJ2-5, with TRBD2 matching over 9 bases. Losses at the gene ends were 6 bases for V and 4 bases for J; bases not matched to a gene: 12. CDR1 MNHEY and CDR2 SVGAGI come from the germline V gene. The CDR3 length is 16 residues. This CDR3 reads CASRLSSGVGVETQYF. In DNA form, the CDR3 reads TGTGCCAGCAGACTATCTAGCGGGGTAGGAGTAGAGACCCAGTACTTC.

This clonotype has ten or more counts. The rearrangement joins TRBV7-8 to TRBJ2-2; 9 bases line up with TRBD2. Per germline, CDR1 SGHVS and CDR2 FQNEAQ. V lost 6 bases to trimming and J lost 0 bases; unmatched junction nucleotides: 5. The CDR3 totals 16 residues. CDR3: CASSSGLASNTGELFF. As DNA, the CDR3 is TGTGCCAGCAGTTCAGGACTAGCGTCGAACACCGGGGAGCTGTTTTTT.

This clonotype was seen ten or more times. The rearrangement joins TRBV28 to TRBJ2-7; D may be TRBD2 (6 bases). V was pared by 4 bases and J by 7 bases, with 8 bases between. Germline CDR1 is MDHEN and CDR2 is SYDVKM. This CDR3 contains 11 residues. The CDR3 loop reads CASSSGGEQYF. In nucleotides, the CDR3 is TGTGCCAGCAGTTCTGGGGGGGAGCAGTACTTC.

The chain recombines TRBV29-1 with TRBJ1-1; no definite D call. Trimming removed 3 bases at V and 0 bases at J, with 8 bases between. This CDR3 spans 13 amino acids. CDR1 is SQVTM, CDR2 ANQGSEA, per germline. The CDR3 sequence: CSVDSGLNTEAFF. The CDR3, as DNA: TGCAGCGTTGATAGTGGGTTGAACACTGAAGCTTTCTTT.

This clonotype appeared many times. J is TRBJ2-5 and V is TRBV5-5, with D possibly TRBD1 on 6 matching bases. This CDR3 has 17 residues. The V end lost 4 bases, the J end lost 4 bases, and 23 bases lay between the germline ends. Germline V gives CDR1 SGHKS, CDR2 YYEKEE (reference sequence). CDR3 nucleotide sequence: TGTGCCAGCAGCCTTCCCTGGACAGAGTCGCCCTCAGAGACCCAGTACTTC. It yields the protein CASSLPWTESPSETQYF.

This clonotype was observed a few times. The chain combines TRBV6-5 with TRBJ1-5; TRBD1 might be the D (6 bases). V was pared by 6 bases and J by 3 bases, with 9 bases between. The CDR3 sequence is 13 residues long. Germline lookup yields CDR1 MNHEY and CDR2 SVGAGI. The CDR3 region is CASRTGINQPQHF. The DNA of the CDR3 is TGTGCCAGCAGGACAGGTATCAATCAGCCCCAGCATTTT.

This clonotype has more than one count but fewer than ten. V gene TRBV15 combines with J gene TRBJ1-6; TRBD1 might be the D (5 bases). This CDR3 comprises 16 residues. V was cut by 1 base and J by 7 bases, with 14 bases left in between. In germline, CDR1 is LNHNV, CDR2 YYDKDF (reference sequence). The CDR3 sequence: CATSRGGEPGNSPLHF. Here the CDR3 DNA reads TGTGCCACCAGCAGAGGGGGGGAACCCGGGAATTCACCCCTCCACTTT.

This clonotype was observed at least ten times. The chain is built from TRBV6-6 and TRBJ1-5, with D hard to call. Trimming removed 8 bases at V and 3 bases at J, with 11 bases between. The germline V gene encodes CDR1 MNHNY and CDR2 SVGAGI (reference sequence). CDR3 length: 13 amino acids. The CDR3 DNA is TGTGCCAGCGAGGGCCTTCTCAATCAGCCCCAGCATTTT. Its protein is CASEGLLNQPQHF.